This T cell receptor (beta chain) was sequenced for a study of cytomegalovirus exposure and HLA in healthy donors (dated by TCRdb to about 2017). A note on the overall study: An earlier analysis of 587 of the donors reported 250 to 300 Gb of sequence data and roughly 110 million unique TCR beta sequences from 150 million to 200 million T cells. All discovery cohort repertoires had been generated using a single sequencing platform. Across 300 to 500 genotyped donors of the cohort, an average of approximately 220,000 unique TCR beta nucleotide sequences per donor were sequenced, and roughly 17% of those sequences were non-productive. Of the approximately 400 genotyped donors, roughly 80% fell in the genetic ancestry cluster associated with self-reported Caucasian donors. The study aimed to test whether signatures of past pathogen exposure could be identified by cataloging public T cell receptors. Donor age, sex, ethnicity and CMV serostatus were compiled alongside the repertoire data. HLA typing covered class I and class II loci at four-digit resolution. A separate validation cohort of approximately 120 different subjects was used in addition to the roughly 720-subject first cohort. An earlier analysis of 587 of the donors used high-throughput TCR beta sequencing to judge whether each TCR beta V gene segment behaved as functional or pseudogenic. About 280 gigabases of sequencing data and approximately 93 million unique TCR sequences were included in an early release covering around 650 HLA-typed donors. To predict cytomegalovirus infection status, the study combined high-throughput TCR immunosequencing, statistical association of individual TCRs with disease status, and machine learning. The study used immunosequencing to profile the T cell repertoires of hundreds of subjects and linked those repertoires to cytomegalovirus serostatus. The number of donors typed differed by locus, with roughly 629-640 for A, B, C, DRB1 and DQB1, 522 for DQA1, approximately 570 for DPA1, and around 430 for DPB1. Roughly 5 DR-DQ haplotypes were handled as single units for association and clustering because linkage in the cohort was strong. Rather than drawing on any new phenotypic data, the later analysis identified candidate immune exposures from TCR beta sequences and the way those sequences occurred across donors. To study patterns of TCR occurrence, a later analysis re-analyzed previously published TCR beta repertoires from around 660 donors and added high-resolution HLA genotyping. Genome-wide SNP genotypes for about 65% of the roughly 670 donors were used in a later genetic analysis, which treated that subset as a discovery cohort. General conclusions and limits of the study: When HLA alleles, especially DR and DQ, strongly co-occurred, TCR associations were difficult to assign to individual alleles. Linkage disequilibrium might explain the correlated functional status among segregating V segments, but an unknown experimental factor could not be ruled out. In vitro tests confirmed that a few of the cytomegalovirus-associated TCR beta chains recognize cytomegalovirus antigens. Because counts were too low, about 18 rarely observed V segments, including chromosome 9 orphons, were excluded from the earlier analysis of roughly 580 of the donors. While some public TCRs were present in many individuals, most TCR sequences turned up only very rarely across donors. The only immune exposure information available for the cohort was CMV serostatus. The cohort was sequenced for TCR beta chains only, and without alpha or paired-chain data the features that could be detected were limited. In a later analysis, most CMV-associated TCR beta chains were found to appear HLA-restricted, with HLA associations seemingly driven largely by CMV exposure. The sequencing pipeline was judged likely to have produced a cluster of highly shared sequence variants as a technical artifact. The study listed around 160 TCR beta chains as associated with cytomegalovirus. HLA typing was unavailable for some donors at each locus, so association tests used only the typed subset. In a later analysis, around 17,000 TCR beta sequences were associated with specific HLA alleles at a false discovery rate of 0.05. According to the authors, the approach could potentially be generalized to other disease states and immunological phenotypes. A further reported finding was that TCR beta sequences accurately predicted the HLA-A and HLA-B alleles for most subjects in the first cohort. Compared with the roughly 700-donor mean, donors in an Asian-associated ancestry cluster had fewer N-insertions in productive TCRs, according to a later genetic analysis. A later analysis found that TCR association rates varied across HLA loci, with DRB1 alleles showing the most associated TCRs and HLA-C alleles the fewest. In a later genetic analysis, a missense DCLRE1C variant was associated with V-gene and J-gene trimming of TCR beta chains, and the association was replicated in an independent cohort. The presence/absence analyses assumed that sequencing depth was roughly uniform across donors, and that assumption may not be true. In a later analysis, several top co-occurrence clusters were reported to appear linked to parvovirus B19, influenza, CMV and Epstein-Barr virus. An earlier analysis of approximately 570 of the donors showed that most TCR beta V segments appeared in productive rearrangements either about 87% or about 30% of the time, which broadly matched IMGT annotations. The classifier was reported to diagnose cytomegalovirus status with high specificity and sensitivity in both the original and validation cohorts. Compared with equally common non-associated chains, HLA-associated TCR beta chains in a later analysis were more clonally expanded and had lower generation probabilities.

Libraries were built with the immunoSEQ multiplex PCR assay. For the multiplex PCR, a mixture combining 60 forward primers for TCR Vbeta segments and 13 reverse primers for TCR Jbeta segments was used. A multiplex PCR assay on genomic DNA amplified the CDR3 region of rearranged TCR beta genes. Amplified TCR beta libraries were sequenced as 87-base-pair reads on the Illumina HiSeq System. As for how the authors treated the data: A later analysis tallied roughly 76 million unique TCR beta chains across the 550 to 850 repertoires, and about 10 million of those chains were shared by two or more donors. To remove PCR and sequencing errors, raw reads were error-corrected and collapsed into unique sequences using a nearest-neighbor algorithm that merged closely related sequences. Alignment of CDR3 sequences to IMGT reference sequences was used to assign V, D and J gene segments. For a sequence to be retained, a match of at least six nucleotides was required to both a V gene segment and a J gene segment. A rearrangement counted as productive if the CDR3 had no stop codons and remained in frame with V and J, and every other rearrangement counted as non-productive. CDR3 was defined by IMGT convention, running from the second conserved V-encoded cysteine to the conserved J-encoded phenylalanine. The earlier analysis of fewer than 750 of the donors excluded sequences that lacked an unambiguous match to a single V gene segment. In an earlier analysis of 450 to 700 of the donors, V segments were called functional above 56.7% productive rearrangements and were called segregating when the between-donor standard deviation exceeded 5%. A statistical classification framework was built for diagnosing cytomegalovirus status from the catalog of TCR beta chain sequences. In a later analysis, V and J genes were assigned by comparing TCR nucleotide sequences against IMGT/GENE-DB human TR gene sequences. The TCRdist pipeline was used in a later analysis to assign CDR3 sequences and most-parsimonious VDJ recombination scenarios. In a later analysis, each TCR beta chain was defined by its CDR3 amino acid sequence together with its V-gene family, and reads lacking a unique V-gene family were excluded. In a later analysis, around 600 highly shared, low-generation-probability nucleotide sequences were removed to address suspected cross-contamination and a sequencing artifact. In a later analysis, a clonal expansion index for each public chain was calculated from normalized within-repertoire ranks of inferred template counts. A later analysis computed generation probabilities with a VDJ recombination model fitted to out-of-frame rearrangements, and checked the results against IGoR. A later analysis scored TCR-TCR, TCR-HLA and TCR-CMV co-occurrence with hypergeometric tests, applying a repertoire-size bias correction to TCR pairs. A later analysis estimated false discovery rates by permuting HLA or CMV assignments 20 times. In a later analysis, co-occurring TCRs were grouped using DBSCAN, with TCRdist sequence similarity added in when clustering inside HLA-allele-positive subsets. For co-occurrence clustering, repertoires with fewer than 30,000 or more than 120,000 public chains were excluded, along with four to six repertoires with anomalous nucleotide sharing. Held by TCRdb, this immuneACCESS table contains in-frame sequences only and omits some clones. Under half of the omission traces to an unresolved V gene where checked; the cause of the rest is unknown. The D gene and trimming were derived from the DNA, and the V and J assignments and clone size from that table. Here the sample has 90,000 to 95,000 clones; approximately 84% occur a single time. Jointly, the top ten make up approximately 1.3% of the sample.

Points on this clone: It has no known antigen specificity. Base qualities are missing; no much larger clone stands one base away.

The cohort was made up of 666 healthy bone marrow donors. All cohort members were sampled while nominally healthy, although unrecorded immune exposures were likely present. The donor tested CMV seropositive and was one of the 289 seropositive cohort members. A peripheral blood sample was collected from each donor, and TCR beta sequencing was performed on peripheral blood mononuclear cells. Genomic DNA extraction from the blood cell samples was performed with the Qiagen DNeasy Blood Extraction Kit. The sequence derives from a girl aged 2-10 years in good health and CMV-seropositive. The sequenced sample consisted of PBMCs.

At the DNA level, the sequence is TGTGCCAGCAGCTTATTTACGGGAGGAAACACCATATATTTT. This codes for CASSLFTGGNTIYF. Recombination connected TRBV7-2 to TRBJ1-3; the D gene is not confidently resolved. Trimming at the junction amounts to 2 bases on V and 4 bases on J, and the germline ends lie 9 bases apart. Sequences SGHTA (CDR1) and FQGNSA (CDR2) are obtained from the germline V gene. From the cysteine through the phenylalanine, the CDR3 covers 14 amino acids. Just CDR3 DNA is preserved here, 42 bases in frame from base 1.